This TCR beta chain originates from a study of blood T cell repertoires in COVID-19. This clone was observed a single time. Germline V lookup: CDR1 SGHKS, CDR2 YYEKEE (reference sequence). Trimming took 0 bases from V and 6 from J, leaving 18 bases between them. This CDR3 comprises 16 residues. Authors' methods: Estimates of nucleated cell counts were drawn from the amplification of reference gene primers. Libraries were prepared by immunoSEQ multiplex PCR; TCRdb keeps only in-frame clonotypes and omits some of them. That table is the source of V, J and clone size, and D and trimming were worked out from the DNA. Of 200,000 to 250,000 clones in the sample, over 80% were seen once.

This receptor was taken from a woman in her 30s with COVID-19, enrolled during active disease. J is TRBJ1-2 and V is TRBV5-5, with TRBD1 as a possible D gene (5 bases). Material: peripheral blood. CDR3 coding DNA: TGTGCCAGCAGCTTGGGCAGTTCATCCAGGGAACATGGCTACACCTTC. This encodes CASSLGSSSREHGYTF.